This TCR beta chain was obtained from a study of OX40 agonist ivuxolimab in advanced cancers. Study at large: Partial responses were achieved by three patients, of whom one had hepatocellular carcinoma and two had cutaneous melanoma.

The CDR3 consists of 13 residues. The ends lost 4 bases at V and 5 bases at J; junction bases unmatched: 4. Germline values: CDR1 SGHAT, CDR2 FQNNGV. This clone appeared once. At the DNA level, this CDR3 is encoded by other sequences in the same sample as well. Measured with immunoSEQ multiplex PCR; TCRdb has only the in-frame clones, and not every one. Of 45,000 to 60,000 clones listed, around nine tenths are singletons. This receptor was obtained from an adult with an advanced solid tumor such as melanoma, head and neck, liver or kidney cancer. The chain employs TRBV11-2 and TRBJ1-1; 7 bases are a match to TRBD1. The sequences come from CD4+ or CD8+ T cells sorted from blood, collected in a trial of the OX40 agonist ivuxolimab. The DNA for the CDR3 is TGTGCCAGCAGCTCTCAGGGGGGAACTGAAGCTTTCTTT. Protein sequence: CASSSQGGTEAFF.